This paragraph reports one T cell receptor (beta chain). This clonotype has a count of ten or more. Its antigen is currently not known. The record has no base qualities; no much larger clone is one base away. Unsorted PBMC libraries were generated from 2 million PBMCs stored in RNAlater at -80 °C until RNA extraction. The multiple sclerosis patients were enrolled in a US clinical protocol that used magnetic resonance imaging to evaluate disease progression. Peripheral blood was subjected to Ficoll-Hypaque density gradient centrifugation to isolate PBMCs, which were then cryopreserved in liquid nitrogen. Reading from cysteine to phenylalanine, the CDR3 counts 12 amino acids. The entry retains the CDR3 DNA only, 36 bases that are in frame from base 1. Reading the germline V gene (reference sequence) gives CDR1 DFQATT and CDR2 SNEGSKA. V is shortened by 1 base, J by 9 bases, and the region joining them spans 12 bases.

The sample comes from a study of neurological immune-mediated disorders (dated by TCRdb to the late 2010s). About the investigation overall: Among the approximately 34 multiple sclerosis patients, relapsing-remitting MS was present in around 31 and secondary progressive MS was present in 3. The cohort comprised roughly 65 subjects: around 15 HAM/TSP patients, some 35 multiple sclerosis patients and approximately 20 healthy controls. Longitudinal samples, technical triplicates and paired sorted CD4+ and CD8+ T-cell subsets, alongside PBMC samples, were included among the 106 TCR-beta libraries. The study compared peripheral blood TCR-beta repertoires of HTLV-I-associated myelopathy (HAM/TSP) patients, multiple sclerosis patients and healthy controls using UMI-based sequencing.

On the study overall, not on this receptor specifically: In a phylogenetic analysis, the repertoires of 18 out of 34 MS patients fell into a single cluster of related CDR3 sequences, pointing to a possible signature at the repertoire level. No identical CDR3 amino acid sequences were found to be shared among expanded clones across subjects, suggesting that TCR-beta repertoires were private in all groups. TCR clonal expansion was greatest in HAM/TSP patients and smallest in MS patients, who ranked below even healthy controls. No clinical or MRI features were associated with the MS cluster, and the authors said that larger cohorts are needed.

cDNA was synthesized by template-switch 5'RACE using a primer carrying a 10-nucleotide random unique molecular identifier by which each TCR transcript was tagged. Over 200 million TCR-beta sequences, covering 15-18 subjects, were produced in each sequencing run. The RNeasy kit was used for extraction of total RNA. The KAPA Real-time Library Amplification kit was used to amplify TCR-beta VDJ regions with primers for the TCR constant region and the 5'RACE anchor. Sample indexes and Illumina adaptors were added in a first PCR, after which library yield was increased in a second PCR. After Ampure bead purification, the TCR product of roughly 650 bp was size-selected on a 2% E-gel SizeSelection system. Library quality was checked on a Bioanalyzer, concentration was measured with Qubit, and libraries were quantified with the Kapa Library Quantification kit before pooling. Paired-end 2 x 150 bp sequencing of the libraries was performed on an Illumina HiSeq 2500. To increase sequence diversity, roughly 23-30% phiX was spiked into each library pool. The paper's data handling went like this. The quality-filtered reads were processed with the UMI-based MiGEC pipeline, whose error correction step removed more than 80% of the raw TCR sequences. VDJ genes were aligned to IMGT germline references, and each clonotype was defined by a unique CDR3 amino acid sequence together with V-J genes. Clonal expansion, Shannon diversity, and CDR3 relatedness (CalcPairwiseDistances, ClusterSamples) were evaluated with VDJtools, and phylogenetic trees were built with CLCbio workbench. Expanded clones were defined as having at least 8 unique UMIs, based on coefficient-of-variation modelling across technical triplicates. The public reads were reprocessed in TCRdb via fastp at Q25 and MiXCR, keeping in-frame beta chains. One record per CDR3 amino acid sequence lists the most common genes and DNA. TCRdb, rather than the study authors, made the V and J calls. In this sample the table shows 50,000 to 55,000 distinct CDR3 sequences, 3.8% of which occur a single time. Together, the top ten hold over 5% of the sample.

This receptor was identified in a man between 60 and 70 years old with multiple sclerosis. Material: PBMCs. Recombination linked TRBV20-1 to TRBJ1-1; no D gene is confidently identified. The DNA is TGCAGTGCTAGAGCCTCCTATTCTCAAGCTTTCTTT. Its translation reads: CSARASYSQAFF.